This T cell receptor beta chain was sequenced for a study of OX40 agonist ivuxolimab in advanced cancers. The CDR3 loop spans 16 amino acids. Trimming stripped 0 bases from V and 6 bases from J, with 15 bases between. Germline CDR1 reads SGHKS; CDR2 reads YYEKEE (reference sequence). Assay: immunoSEQ multiplex PCR; the TCRdb copy retains only in-frame clones and omits some. The repertoire holds under 65,000 clones, more than 85% seen once, with about 0.4% in the top ten. Study-wide results and limits: Among the lowest peripheral clonal expansion occurred in 0.1-3.0 mg/kg partial responders.

A word on this clone: Its antigen remains unidentified.

The sequence derives from an adult with an advanced solid tumor such as melanoma, head and neck, liver or kidney cancer. The sequenced sample was CD4+ or CD8+ T cells sorted from blood, obtained in a trial of the OX40 agonist ivuxolimab. The V and J genes are TRBV5-5 and TRBJ2-2, with D unresolved. CDR3 sequence reads: CASSLGLTLSSGELFF. DNA for the CDR3: TGTGCCAGCAGCTTGGGTCTGACCCTCAGCTCCGGGGAGCTGTTTTTT.